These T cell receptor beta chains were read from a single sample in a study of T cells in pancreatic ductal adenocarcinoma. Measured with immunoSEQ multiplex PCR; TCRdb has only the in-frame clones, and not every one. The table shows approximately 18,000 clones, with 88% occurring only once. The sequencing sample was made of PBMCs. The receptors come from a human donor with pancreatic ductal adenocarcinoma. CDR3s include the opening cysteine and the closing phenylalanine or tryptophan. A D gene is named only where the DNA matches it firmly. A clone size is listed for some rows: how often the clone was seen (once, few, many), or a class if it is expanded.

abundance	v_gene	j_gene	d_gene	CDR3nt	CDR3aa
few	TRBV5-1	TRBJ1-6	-	TGCGCCAGCAGCGGAGAATCCGGGGGGCGCTCCTATAATTCACCCCTCCACTTT	CASSGESGGRSYNSPLHF
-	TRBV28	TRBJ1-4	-	TGTGCCAGCAGGGCTTTAGGGCAGGTTGGGGGGAAACTGTTTTTT	CASRALGQVGGKLFF
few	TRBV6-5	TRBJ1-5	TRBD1	TGTGCCACCGGGGGACAGGGGCGCAATCAGCCCCAGCATTTT	CATGGQGRNQPQHF
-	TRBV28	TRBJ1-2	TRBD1	TGTGCCAGCGGAACAGGGGACTATGGCTACACCTTC	CASGTGDYGYTF
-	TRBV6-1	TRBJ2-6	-	TGTGCCAGCGCGCTACAGGGCCCCGGGGCCAACGTCCTGACTTTC	CASALQGPGANVLTF
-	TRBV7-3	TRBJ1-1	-	TGTGCCAGCACCTGGGGGGTTTGGTACACTGAAGCTTTCTTT	CASTWGVWYTEAFF
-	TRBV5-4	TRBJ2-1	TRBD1	TGTGCCAGCAGTTTGGACAGGGGAACCTACAATGAGCAGTTCTTC	CASSLDRGTYNEQFF
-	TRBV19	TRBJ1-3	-	TGTGCCAGTAGGTGGGGGCCAGGAAACACCATATATTTT	CASRWGPGNTIYF
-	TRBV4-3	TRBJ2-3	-	TGCGCCAGCAGCCAAATCCTGTTAACAGATACGCAGTATTTT	CASSQILLTDTQYF
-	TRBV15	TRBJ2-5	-	TGTGCCACCAGCAGAGCGGGGGACCAAGAGACCCAGTACTTC	CATSRAGDQETQYF
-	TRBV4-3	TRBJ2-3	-	TGCGCCAGCAGCCAAGAAGGCAGGGCTAAAGATACGCAGTATTTT	CASSQEGRAKDTQYF
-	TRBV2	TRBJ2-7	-	TGTGCCAGCAGCGTGACGGGCGAGCAGTACTTC	CASSVTGEQYF
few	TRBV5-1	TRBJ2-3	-	TGCGCCAGCAGCCCCCAGGGGGGTGAAGATACGCAGTATTTT	CASSPQGGEDTQYF
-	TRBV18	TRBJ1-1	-	TGTGCCAGCTCACCACGCGATAACACTGAAGCTTTCTTT	CASSPRDNTEAFF
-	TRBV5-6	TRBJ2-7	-	TGTGCCACCTCCTTCAGAGGGAAAAATTCCTACGAGCAGTACTTC	CATSFRGKNSYEQYF
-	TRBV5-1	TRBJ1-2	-	TGCGCCAGCAGCTTGGCAGAGGGTAACTATGGCTACACCTTC	CASSLAEGNYGYTF
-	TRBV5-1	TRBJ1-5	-	TGCGCCAGCAGCTTGAACCCCGCGGGGAGTAGCAATCAGCCCCAGCATTTT	CASSLNPAGSSNQPQHF
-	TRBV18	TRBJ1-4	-	TGTGCCAGCTCACCACCTATGAATGAAAAACTGTTTTTT	CASSPPMNEKLFF
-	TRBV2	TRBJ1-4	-	TGTGCCAGCAGTGACACAACTAATGAAAAACTGTTTTTT	CASSDTTNEKLFF
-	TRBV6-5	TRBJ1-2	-	TGTGCCAGCAGCACCGGGACATCCTATGGCTACACCTTC	CASSTGTSYGYTF